The entry that follows covers one T cell receptor beta chain sequence. This clone was seen more than once but under ten times. The antigen it binds to is not known. No base-level quality is on record; no much larger clone is a single base apart. The CDR3 regions of human TCRbeta chains were subjected to immunosequencing. Turning to the authors' computational methods: TCRs in the repertoires were compared against a reference library of SARS-CoV-2-specific TCRs that had been generated with the MIRA antigen-specificity platform. Breadth was defined as the fraction of unique TCRs that were SARS-CoV-2-associated, and depth was defined as the fraction of total T cells that were SARS-CoV-2-associated. Using the MIRA data, each spike-specific TCR was mapped to the spike region that the TCR reacts to and placed in a CD4 or CD8 class. Log10-transformed breadth and depth values were compared by one-way ANOVA with Sidak's multiple comparisons tests. Not all clones reach the TCRdb copy of this immuneACCESS table, which keeps in-frame sequences only. Checked studies attribute under half of the gap to unresolved V genes and leave the rest unexplained. V and J calls and clone size are those listed in that table; D and trimming were worked out from the DNA. The sample table lists 130,000 to 150,000 clones, more than 70% of them with a count of one. Clones ranked in the top ten supply roughly 15% of the sample.

The record originates from a study of T cell responses to AZD1222 COVID-19 vaccine (dated by TCRdb to the early 2020s). In the study overall: AZD1222 recipients with second doses at about 4 weeks or about 12 weeks were pooled, because spike-specific TCR depth and breadth did not differ between schedules. TCR sequencing was performed for 230 to 250 trial participants, of whom 200 to 220 were given two doses of AZD1222 and some 26 were given two doses of MenACWY control vaccine. Enrollment into the trials was organized by age into subgroups of 18-55, 56-69 and 70-plus years, and those subgroups contained around 150, 28 and 57 TCR-sequenced participants, respectively. Broad study findings and their caveats: Spike-specific TCR breadth and depth rose significantly after two AZD1222 doses compared with day 0 and with MenACWY recipients. Participants were mostly white British, with more females than males. The authors suggested clonal diversity may have been underestimated. Vaccine-associated CD4 TCRs spanned the whole spike protein, with dominant responses in regions 160-218 and 743-854. Reportedly, almost half of the unique spike-specific TCRs recognized epitopes lying outside the regions that are mutated in the B.1.351 and B.1.1.7 variants. The 56-69-year group was small, and its depth increase did not reach significance, likely because of low power. Conclusions about previously exposed vaccinees were limited because only six AZD1222 recipients were SARS-CoV-2 seropositive at baseline. Because no day 14 peak-response samples were available, repertoires were characterized only after the peak T cell response.

What the time point label conveys for this sample: baseline before first vaccination. Vaccinee samples were obtained from the UK trials COV001 and COV002, which included a single-blind randomized controlled phase 2/3 trial of AZD1222 (ChAdOx1 nCoV-19) in healthy adults. For TCRbeta chain sequencing, PBMC samples from trial participants were taken at day 0 and at day 28 after the second dose. Specimen: peripheral blood, collected on day 0 of AZD1222 vaccination. The TCR was taken from an adult in good health.

The DNA sequence is TGTGCCAGCAGCGCACCCCGCGTAGAGACCCAGTACTTC. It translates as CASSAPRVETQYF. This receptor chain uses TRBV7-8 and TRBJ2-5; the D gene cannot be named for sure. The germline V gene sets CDR1 to SGHVS and CDR2 to FQNEAQ. There are 13 amino acids in the CDR3, from cysteine to phenylalanine inclusive. CDR3 DNA is the only sequence kept; it has 39 bases, read in frame from the first base. V is shortened by 5 bases, J by 4 bases, and the region joining them spans 11 bases.